This TCR beta chain was recovered during a study of T cells in Graves' hyperthyroidism and ophthalmopathy. Calling Graves' hyperthyroidism stable meant ophthalmopathy did not progress within 18 months. Pregnant or lactating patients were excluded, as were those with uncontrolled infection or other autoimmune disease. Findings and caveats of the study: Most clonotypes that expanded in the thyroid above 0.001 also showed up in blood. A model using 13 V-J features told ophthalmopathy apart from stable hyperthyroidism.

Amplified TCR beta CDR3 regions came from RNA transcripts. The TCR CDR3 was amplified in a first-round RT-PCR using the HTBI primer set. TCRdb analysed the multiplex PCR reads with MiXCR anew, one entry per CDR3 protein. The sample yields 350,000 to 400,000 distinct CDR3 sequences, more than 12% seen once. This clonotype was seen a few times. Its matching antigen is unknown. The germline gives CDR1 SEHNR, CDR2 FQNEAQ (reference sequence). The CDR3 sequence is 15 residues long. V was pared by 0 bases and J by 1 base, with 9 bases between. The chain has TRBV7-9 and TRBJ2-5; no definite D call. Sequencing was done on a sample of blood. This clonotype was obtained from a woman aged 30 to 39 with Graves' hyperthyroidism. Here the CDR3 reads CASSLAPWGQETQYF. The DNA of the CDR3 is TGTGCCAGCAGCTTAGCGCCCTGGGGCCAAGAGACCCAGTACTTC.